The 8 T cell receptor beta chains presented below share a single source sample, sequenced in a study of shared clonotypes between healthy human individuals. Generated by immunoSEQ multiplex PCR, the TCRdb table keeps only in-frame clones and is missing some. The sample has hundreds of thousands of clones; about three quarters are singletons. The sequencing sample was made of memory CD4+ T cells sorted from blood. Subset denoted: CD45RA-negative fraction. All receptors derive from a woman aged 30 to 39 in good health.

The chain combines TRBV28 with TRBJ1-2, with D possibly TRBD1 on 6 matching bases. Trimming removed 3 bases at V and 8 bases at J, with 19 bases between. Germline values: CDR1 MDHEN, CDR2 SYDVKM. The CDR3 totals 15 residues. The CDR3 loop reads CASSLIGVGGRGYTF. In DNA, the CDR3 is TGTGCCAGCAGTTTGATTGGAGTAGGGGGGAGGGGCTACACCTTC.

This clone was seen more than once but under ten times. This same CDR3 is encoded by further DNA sequences in the sample. This rearrangement joins TRBV5-1 to TRBJ1-5; D gene ambiguous. In germline, CDR1 is SGHRS, CDR2 YFSETQ. The V and J ends lost 0 bases and 3 bases respectively, with 4 bases between them. CDR3 length: 13 residues. CDR3 DNA: TGCGCCAGCAGCTTGGGCCCCAATCAGCCCCAGCATTTT. It translates to CASSLGPNQPQHF. The entire variable domain, with the rest obtained from reference TRBV5-1 and TRBJ1-5, is as follows: KAGVTQTPRYLIKTRGQQVTLSCSPISGHRSVSWYQQTPGQGLQFLFEYFSETQRNKGNFPGRFSGRQFSNSRSEMNVSTLELGDSALYLCASSLGPNQPQHFGDGTRLSIL.

This chain uses TRBV5-1 with TRBJ1-5, with TRBD1 as a possible D gene (5 bases). Germline V gene lookup returns CDR1 SGHRS and CDR2 YFSETQ. The CDR3 runs to 16 residues. V lost 5 bases and J 0 bases, leaving 15 bases between the germline ends. CDR3 in DNA: TGCGCCAGCAGGAAGGACATTGATTATAGCAATCAGCCCCAGCATTTT. It translates to CASRKDIDYSNQPQHF.

This chain uses TRBV5-6 with TRBJ2-5, with D uncertain. Germline values: CDR1 SGHDT, CDR2 YYEEEE. Trimming removed 4 bases from V and 2 bases from J, with 12 bases in between. The CDR3 is made up of 14 amino acids. The CDR3 is CASSPGPAQETQYF. As DNA, the CDR3 is TGTGCCAGCAGCCCCGGACCAGCACAAGAGACCCAGTACTTC.

The V call is TRBV18, the J call TRBJ1-1; D unresolved. CDR3 length equals 13 residues. Trimming pared 6 bases from V and 6 bases from J, leaving 14 bases between. Germline-derived CDR1 and CDR2 are KGHSH and LQKENI. The CDR3 reads CASSLDGRPEAFF. CDR3 bases: TGTGCCAGCTCGCTTGACGGGAGGCCTGAAGCTTTCTTT.

This clone has more than one count but fewer than ten. This sequence joins TRBV7-9 and TRBJ2-7; 7 bases fit TRBD1. After removal of 6 bases from V and 3 bases from J, the junction contained 8 bases not matched to a gene. The CDR3 is made up of 14 amino acids. Looked up from germline, CDR1 is SEHNR and CDR2 is FQNEAQ (reference sequence). CDR3: CASSDGDRYYEQYF. In DNA, the CDR3 is TGTGCCAGCAGTGATGGGGACAGATACTACGAGCAGTACTTC. The full variable domain, with the rest looked up from reference TRBV7-9 and TRBJ2-7, is DTGVSQNPRHKITKRGQNVTFRCDPISEHNRLYWYRQTLGQGPEFLTYFQNEAQLEKSRLLSDRFSAERPKGSFSTLEIQRTEQGDSAMYLCASSDGDRYYEQYFGPGTRLTVT.

The gene calls are TRBV27 and TRBJ2-6; no clear D. The V end was cut by 4 bases, the J end by 2 bases, with 12 bases between. The CDR3 consists of 16 residues. The V gene's germline CDR1 is MNHEY and CDR2 SMNVEV (reference sequence). This CDR3 is CASSSQDAAGANVLTF. In DNA, the CDR3 is TGTGCCAGCAGTTCTCAGGACGCGGCTGGGGCCAACGTCCTGACTTTC. Based on the CDR3 plus reference TRBV27 and TRBJ2-6, the full variable domain is EAQVTQNPRYLITVTGKKLTVTCSQNMNHEYMSWYRQDPGLGLRQIYYSMNVEVTDKGDVPEGYKVSRKEKRNFPLILESPSPNQTSLYFCASSSQDAAGANVLTFGAGSRLTVL.

The chain links TRBV9 to TRBJ2-1; 11 bases agree with TRBD2. The CDR3 covers 19 residues. Looked up from germline, CDR1 is SGDLS and CDR2 is YYNGEE. The V and J ends lost 4 bases and 2 bases, in that order; junction bases with no gene match: 14. The CDR3 bases are TGTGCCAGCAGCCCCAGTCCAACTAGCGGGAGACGGACCTACAATGAGCAGTTCTTC. Translated, it gives CASSPSPTSGRRTYNEQFF.